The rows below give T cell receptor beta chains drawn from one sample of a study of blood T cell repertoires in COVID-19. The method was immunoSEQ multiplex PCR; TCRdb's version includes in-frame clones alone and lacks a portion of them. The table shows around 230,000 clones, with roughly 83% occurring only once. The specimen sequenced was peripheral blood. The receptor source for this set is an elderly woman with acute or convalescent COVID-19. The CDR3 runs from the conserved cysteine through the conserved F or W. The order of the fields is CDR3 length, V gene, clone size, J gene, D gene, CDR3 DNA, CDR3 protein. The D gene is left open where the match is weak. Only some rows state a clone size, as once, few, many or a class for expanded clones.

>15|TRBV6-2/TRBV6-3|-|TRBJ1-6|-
TGTGCCAGCAGTTACTCTGAGGGATATCGATCACCCCTCCACTTT
CASSYSEGYRSPLHF
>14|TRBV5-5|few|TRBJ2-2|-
TGTGCCAGCAGCTTGGAGAGTCGGGCCGGGGAGCTGTTTTTT
CASSLESRAGELFF
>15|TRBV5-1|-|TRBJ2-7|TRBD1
TGCGCCAGCAGCCCTCTCGGACAGGGTGGCAACGAGCAGTACTTC
CASSPLGQGGNEQYF
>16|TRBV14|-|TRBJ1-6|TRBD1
TGTGCCAGCAGCCACCCGGGACAGGAGATAAATTCACCCCTCCACTTT
CASSHPGQEINSPLHF
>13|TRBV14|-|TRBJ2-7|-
TGTGCCAGCAGCCTTCCGACTGGCACCGAGCAGTACTTC
CASSLPTGTEQYF
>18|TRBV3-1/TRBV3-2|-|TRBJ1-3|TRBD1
TGTGCCAGCAGCCAAGGGCGGACAGGGCTTTACTCTGGAAACACCATATATTTT
CASSQGRTGLYSGNTIYF
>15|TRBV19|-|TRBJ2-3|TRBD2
TGTGCCAGTAGTGAGACTAGCGGGGCCACAGATACGCAGTATTTT
CASSETSGATDTQYF
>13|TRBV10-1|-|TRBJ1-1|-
TGCGCCAGCAGAGCGGACAGAAACACTGAAGCTTTCTTT
CASRADRNTEAFF
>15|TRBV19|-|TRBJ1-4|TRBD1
TGTGCCAGTAGTCTTCCGGGACAGGGAAATGAAAAACTGTTTTTT
CASSLPGQGNEKLFF
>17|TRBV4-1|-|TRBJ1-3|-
TGCGCCAGCAGCCAAGATAGGGGGTTTAGCTCTGGAAACACCATATATTTT
CASSQDRGFSSGNTIYF
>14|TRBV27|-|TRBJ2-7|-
TGTGCCAGCAGTTTAGACAGGACCTCCTACGAGCAGTACTTC
CASSLDRTSYEQYF